The source of this T cell receptor (beta chain) is a study of T cell repertoires in cytomegalovirus infection. Findings of the study overall: HLA-C-restricted CMV-specific TCR beta clonotypes were dominant in the ex vivo response.

A note on this clonotype: Its specificity is not known. Just one base apart from a much larger clone, this may be a read error.

The CDR3 has 14 amino acids. The germline gives CDR1 SGHVS, CDR2 FNYEAQ. Each CDR3 protein gets one entry after TCRdb re-called the reads with MiXCR. This sample carries 600,000 to 800,000 distinct CDR3 sequences, 24% of them seen once, and the ten largest clones take roughly 8%. Sample: CD8+ T cells from PBMCs. The chain joins TRBV7-6 to TRBJ2-2, with D possibly TRBD2 on 5 matching bases. This clonotype was sampled from a human donor in good health (CMV status not recorded). Some clones in this sample may be carry-over from other donors' samples. CDR3 in amino acids: CVSRPAAYTGELFF. The CDR3, as DNA: TGTGTCAGCAGACCAGCGGCCTACACCGGGGAGCTGTTTTTT.